The subject of this entry is one T cell receptor beta chain. What it binds is not known. Trimming stripped 7 bases from V and 0 bases from J, with 12 bases between. Germline lookup yields CDR1 SNHLY and CDR2 FYNNEI. CDR3 length equals 14 residues. Libraries of TCR beta came from iRepertoire HTBI primers plus Arm-PCR of CDR3 regions. TCRdb analysed the multiplex PCR reads with MiXCR anew, one entry per CDR3 protein. The sample lists 410,000 or so distinct CDR3 sequences, about 15% occurring once. The record originates from a study of regulatory T cells in long-lasting Graves disease. Time point meaning: newly diagnosed GD, antithyroid drugs for less than 3 months. From RNA extracted from PBMCs, the TCR library was made. Findings and limits, study-wide: Relative to newly diagnosed Graves' patients, persistent ones had lower TCR diversity.

The same sample was also studied in work on T cells in Graves' hyperthyroidism and ophthalmopathy.

This material consisted of peripheral blood mononuclear cells (PBMCs), taken at new diagnosis, from a patient treated with antithyroid drugs. The J gene is TRBJ2-5, the V gene TRBV2, with D perhaps matching TRBD1 or TRBD2 (6 bases each). The receptor was derived from a woman aged 30 to 39 with Graves disease. In DNA form, the CDR3 reads TGTGCCAGCAAGCGGAGGGGGGACCAAGAGACCCAGTACTTC. This gives the protein CASKRRGDQETQYF.